The 9 T cell receptor beta chains presented below share a single source sample, sequenced in a study of blood T cell repertoires in COVID-19. Produced via immunoSEQ multiplex PCR; TCRdb's table is partial and in-frame only. The sample lists approximately 110,000 clones, over 80% occurring once. The sample was peripheral blood. All receptors come from a human donor in a cohort sampled during active COVID-19.

The J gene is TRBJ1-4, the V gene TRBV5-1; the D gene is possibly TRBD1 (5 bases). Germline V gene lookup returns CDR1 SGHRS and CDR2 YFSETQ. The CDR3 loop spans 17 amino acids. Trimming cost V 5 bases and J 8 bases, with 25 bases left between them. The CDR3 DNA sequence: TGCGCCAGCAGGCCAGGGCAGGGCGGCGAACTATGGGAAAAACTGTTTTTT. It codes for CASRPGQGGELWEKLFF.

V and J are TRBV28 and TRBJ1-6; D unresolved. V lost 8 bases and J 6 bases, leaving 11 bases between the germline ends. The CDR3 sequence is 13 residues long. Germline-derived CDR1 and CDR2 are MDHEN and SYDVKM. CDR3 in amino acids: CASLRDGNSPLHF. Written as DNA, the CDR3 is TGTGCCAGCTTGCGGGATGGTAATTCACCCCTCCACTTT.

The chain joins TRBV12-3 or TRBV12-4 to TRBJ1-2, with TRBD1 matching 7 bases. V trimming: 0 bases; J trimming: 14 bases; junction bases outside the gene matches: 9. The CDR3 has 13 residues. The CDR3 DNA sequence: TGTGCCAGCAGTTTAGCGTGGACAGGCGAGATTACCTTC. It yields the protein CASSLAWTGEITF.

This clone showed up just once. V usage is TRBV28 and J usage is TRBJ2-7; the D gene is possibly TRBD1 (5 bases). V shed 3 bases and J shed 2 bases, with 17 bases lying between them. The germline V gene has CDR1 MDHEN and CDR2 SYDVKM. This CDR3 is built from 16 residues. The CDR3 bases are TGTGCCAGCAGTTTCCTGGTGGGGCGGCCCACCTACGAGCAGTACTTC. The encoded protein is CASSFLVGRPTYEQYF. Full variable domain (missing parts from reference TRBV28 and TRBJ2-7): DVKVTQSSRYLVKRTGEKVFLECVQDMDHENMFWYRQDPGLGLRLIYFSYDVKMKEKGDIPEGYSVSREKKERFSLILESASTNQTSMYLCASSFLVGRPTYEQYFGPGTRLTVT.

The CDR3 DNA reads as TGTGCCAGTAACTTACAGGGGGCCACGAACAATGAGCAGTTCTTC. It yields the protein CASNLQGATNNEQFF. The chain recombines TRBV19 with TRBJ2-1; 9 bases are shared with TRBD1. The CDR3 has 15 residues. Germline lookup yields CDR1 LNHDA and CDR2 SQIVND (reference sequence). V dropped 7 bases and J dropped 5; count of bases not matched to a gene: 9.

The chain couples TRBV5-1 to TRBJ2-3; 9 bases are shared with TRBD2. V lost 2 bases, J lost 6 bases, and 7 bases stayed unmatched. There are 15 residues in the CDR3. CDR1 and CDR2 from the germline V gene are SGHRS and YFSETQ. The CDR3 DNA sequence: TGCGCCAGCAGCTTCTCGCGGGGGGGCCGGGATACGCAGTATTTT. Encoded protein: CASSFSRGGRDTQYF.

The chain carries TRBV5-1 and TRBJ1-1; D uncertain. The CDR3 totals 12 residues. The V end lost 5 bases, the J end lost 0 bases, and 5 bases lay between the germline ends. Germline CDR1 is SGHRS and CDR2 is YFSETQ. CDR3 region: CASRQLNTEAFF. The CDR3, as DNA: TGCGCCAGCAGACAGCTGAACACTGAAGCTTTCTTT.

In this sample, this clone turned up a few times. V and J are TRBV7-9 and TRBJ1-1; no definite D call. The V gene's germline CDR1 is SEHNR and CDR2 FQNEAQ (reference sequence). Trimming removed 1 base from V and 3 bases from J, with 6 bases in between. The CDR3 loop spans 13 amino acids. The CDR3 here is CASSLVADTEAFF. The CDR3 nucleotides are TGTGCCAGCAGCTTAGTAGCTGACACTGAAGCTTTCTTT.

The genes are TRBV10-3 and TRBJ2-3; TRBD2 aligns across 11 bases. The CDR3 extends over 16 amino acids. Losses at the gene ends were 2 bases for V and 1 base for J; bases not matched to a gene: 2. Germline V gene lookup returns CDR1 ENHRY and CDR2 SYGVKD. The DNA for the CDR3 is TGTGCCATCAGTGAGGGACTAGCGGGTGGCACAGATACGCAGTATTTT. It yields the protein CAISEGLAGGTDTQYF.